The clone carrying this T cell receptor (beta chain) was detected a few times. Its antigen is unknown. The CDR3 has 14 amino acids. The trim removed 7 bases at V and 8 bases at J, leaving 9 bases unmatched. Germline CDR1 is MNHEY and CDR2 is SVGAGI. This specimen comes from a study of T-cell memory formation after mild COVID-19. For the study at large: There were largely donor-specific TCR clusters.

Study-wide findings and caveats: Mostly located in CM and EM were contracting CD4+ clones, with contracting CD8+ clones located in EMRA. Clones contracting day 15 to 85 were balanced CD4/CD8; later expanders leaned CD4+. The finding that pre-infection memory included some responding clones suggested that cross-reactive memory joined.

Each CDR3 protein gets one entry after TCRdb re-called the 5' RACE reads with MiXCR. The table has about 470,000 distinct CDR3 sequences, 20% to 30% seen once. The rearrangement links TRBV6-5 to TRBJ1-2; TRBD1 aligns across 11 bases. The clonotype was recovered from an adult woman who had mild COVID-19 (a few samples of this study predate the infection). Cell type and time point are not known. The sequencing input was PBMCs or a T cell subset sorted from them (not recorded which). CDR3 residues: CASTRDRGTGGYTF. CDR3 DNA: TGTGCCAGCACACGGGACAGGGGGACCGGAGGCTACACCTTC.